The source of this T cell receptor (beta chain) is a study of T cell responses to AZD1222 COVID-19 vaccine. Study-wide points: The sample set comprised mostly white British donors with more females, and clonal diversity was possibly underestimated. Nearly half of unique spike-specific TCRs reportedly avoided B.1.351 and B.1.1.7 mutated regions.

Here immunoSEQ multiplex PCR was the method, and the copy in TCRdb shows in-frame clones only, minus some. The sample has about 100,000 clones; 93% are singletons. The CDR3 runs to 15 residues. The ends were cut back, 4 bases at V and 0 bases at J, with 10 bases in the middle. Germline-derived CDR1 and CDR2 are MNHEY and SVGEGT. In its sample, this clone was seen once. Its specificity is not known. The chain has TRBV6-2 or TRBV6-3 and TRBJ1-3; D remains unclear. The input for sequencing was peripheral blood, taken on day 0 of AZD1222 vaccination. This clonotype was obtained from an adult in good health. CDR3 sequence (DNA): TGTGCCAGCAGTTCCCTCCAGAGCTCTGGAAACACCATATATTTT. It yields the protein CASSSLQSSGNTIYF.